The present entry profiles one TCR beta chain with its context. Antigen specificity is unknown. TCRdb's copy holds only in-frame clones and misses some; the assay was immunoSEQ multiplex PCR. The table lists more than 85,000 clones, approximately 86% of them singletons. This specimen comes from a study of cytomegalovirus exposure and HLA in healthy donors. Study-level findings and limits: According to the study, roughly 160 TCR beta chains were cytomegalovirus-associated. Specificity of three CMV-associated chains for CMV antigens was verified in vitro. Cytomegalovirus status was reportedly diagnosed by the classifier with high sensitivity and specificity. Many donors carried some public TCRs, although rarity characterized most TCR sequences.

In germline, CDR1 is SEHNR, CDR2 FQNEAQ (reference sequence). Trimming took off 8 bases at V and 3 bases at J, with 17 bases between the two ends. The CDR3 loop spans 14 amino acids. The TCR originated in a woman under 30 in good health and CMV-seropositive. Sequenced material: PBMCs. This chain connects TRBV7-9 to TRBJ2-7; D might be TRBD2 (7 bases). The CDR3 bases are TGTGCCAGCGCCCCGTCGGGGGGCGTCTACGAGCAGTACTTC. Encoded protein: CASAPSGGVYEQYF.